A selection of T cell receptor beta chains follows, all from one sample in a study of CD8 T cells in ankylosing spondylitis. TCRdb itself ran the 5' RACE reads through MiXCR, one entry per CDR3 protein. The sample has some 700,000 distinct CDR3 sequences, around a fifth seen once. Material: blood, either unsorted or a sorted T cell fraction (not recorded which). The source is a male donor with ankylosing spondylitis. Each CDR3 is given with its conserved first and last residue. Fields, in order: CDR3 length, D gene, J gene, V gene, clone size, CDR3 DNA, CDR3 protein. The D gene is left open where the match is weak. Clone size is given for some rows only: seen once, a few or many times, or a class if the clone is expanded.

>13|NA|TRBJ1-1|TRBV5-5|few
TGTGCCGGAGGCGGACAAATGAACACTGAAGCTTTCTTT
CAGGGQMNTEAFF
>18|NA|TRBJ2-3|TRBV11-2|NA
TGTGCCAGCAGCCCAGAGCCCCGACGTGGCCCCCACACAGATACGCAGTATTTT
CASSPEPRRGPHTDTQYF
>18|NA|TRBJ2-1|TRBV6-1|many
TGTGCCAGCAGTGAAAGAGGAACTAGGGTAGGACTATACAATGAGCAGTTCTTC
CASSERGTRVGLYNEQFF
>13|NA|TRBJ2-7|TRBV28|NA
TGTGCCAGCAGCTACGCACAGAATTTGGGGCAGTACTTC
CASSYAQNLGQYF
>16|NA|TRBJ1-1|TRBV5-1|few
TGCGCCAGCAGCTTGGCGCAGTTTAGCATGAACACTGAAGCTTTCTTT
CASSLAQFSMNTEAFF
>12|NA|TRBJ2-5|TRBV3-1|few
TGTGCCAGCAGCCATGGGAGGGAGACCCAGTACTTC
CASSHGRETQYF
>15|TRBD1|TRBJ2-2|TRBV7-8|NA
TGTGCCAGCAGCCACCGGGACAGGGTCATCGGGGAGCTGTTTTTT
CASSHRDRVIGELFF
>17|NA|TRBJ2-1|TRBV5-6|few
TGTGCCAGCAGCCCAACACCGGACTTTAGCTCCTACAATGAGCAGTTCTTC
CASSPTPDFSSYNEQFF
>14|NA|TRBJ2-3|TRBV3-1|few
TGTGCCAGCAGCCAAGATACGTACACAGATACGCAGTATTTT
CASSQDTYTDTQYF
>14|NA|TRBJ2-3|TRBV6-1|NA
TGTGCCAGCAAAGAGAGAGCAGGGCCAGATACGCAGTATTTT
CASKERAGPDTQYF
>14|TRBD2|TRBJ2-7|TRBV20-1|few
TGCAGTGCTCAGCCTTCTAGCGGGCTCTACGAGCAGTACTTC
CSAQPSSGLYEQYF
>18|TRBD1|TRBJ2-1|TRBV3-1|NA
TGTGCCAGCAGCTTAACTGGGGCAGGGGGCCACGGAAAAAATGAGCAGTTCTTC
CASSLTGAGGHGKNEQFF
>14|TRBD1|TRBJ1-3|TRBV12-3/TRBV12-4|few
TGTGCCAGCAGTACAGGGGGGTTCGAAAACACCATATATTTT
CASSTGGFENTIYF
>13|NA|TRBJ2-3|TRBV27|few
TGTGCCAGCATCGGCCGGGCCACAGATACGCAGTATTTT
CASIGRATDTQYF
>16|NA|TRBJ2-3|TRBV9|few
TGTGCCAGCAGCGTAGATCCGGGACGAGGCACAGATACGCAGTATTTT
CASSVDPGRGTDTQYF
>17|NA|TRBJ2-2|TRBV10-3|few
TGTGCCATCAGTGAGTCGGGGGGCGGGATCGAGACCGGGGAGCTGTTTTTT
CAISESGGGIETGELFF
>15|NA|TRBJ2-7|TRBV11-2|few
TGTGCCAGCAGCTTATTCCGGACCGGGGACTACGAGCAGTACTTC
CASSLFRTGDYEQYF
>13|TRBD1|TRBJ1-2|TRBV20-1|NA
TGCAGTGCTAGAGATGCAGGGGGGCAAGGCTACACCTTC
CSARDAGGQGYTF
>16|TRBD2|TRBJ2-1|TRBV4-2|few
TGTGCCAGCAGCCCGGCCCCTAGCGGGATTAACAATGAGCAGTTCTTC
CASSPAPSGINNEQFF
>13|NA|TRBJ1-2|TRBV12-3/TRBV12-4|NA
TGTGCCAGCAGACTAGAAAACATCGATGGCTACACCTTC
CASRLENIDGYTF
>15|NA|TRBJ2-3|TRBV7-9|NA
TGTGCCAGCAGCCGCGGGACTCTCGCACAGATGGCGCAGTATTTT
CASSRGTLAQMAQYF
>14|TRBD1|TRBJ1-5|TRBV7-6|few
TGTGCCAGCAGCTTAGCAGGGGGCGAACAGCCCCAGCATTTT
CASSLAGGEQPQHF
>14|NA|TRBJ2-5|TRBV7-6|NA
TGTGCCAGCAGCTTACTTGGGGCAGGGGAGACCCAGTACTTC
CASSLLGAGETQYF
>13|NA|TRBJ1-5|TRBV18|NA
TGTGCCAGCTCGGCGGGGACGCATCAGCCCCAGCATTTT
CASSAGTHQPQHF
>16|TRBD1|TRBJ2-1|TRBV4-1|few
TGCGCCAGCAGCCAAGTCGGGACAGGGCCTGACAATGAGCAGTTCTTC
CASSQVGTGPDNEQFF
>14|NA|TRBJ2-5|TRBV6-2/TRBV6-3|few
TGTGCCAGCAAGGGCAGGGGAGATCAAGAGACCCAGTACTTC
CASKGRGDQETQYF
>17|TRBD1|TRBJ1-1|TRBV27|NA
TGTGCCAGCAGTACCAAACGGACAGGGGGCGCGATTAGTGAAGCTTTCTTT
CASSTKRTGGAISEAFF
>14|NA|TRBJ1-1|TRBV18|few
TGTGCCAGCTCACCAGCCGCCCAGGGCACTGAAGCTTTCTTT
CASSPAAQGTEAFF
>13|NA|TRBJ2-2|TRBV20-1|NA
TGCAGTGCCGAGAAGCCGAACACCGGGGAGCTGTTTTTT
CSAEKPNTGELFF
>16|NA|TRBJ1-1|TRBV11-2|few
TGTGCCAGCAGCTATATTAGCTGGGGGCGCGGGGCTGAAGCTTTCTTT
CASSYISWGRGAEAFF
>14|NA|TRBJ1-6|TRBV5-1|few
TGCGCCAGCAGCTTCAGGGGCGATAATTCACCCCTCCACTTT
CASSFRGDNSPLHF
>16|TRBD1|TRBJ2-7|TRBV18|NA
TGTGCCAGCTCGTGGGAGACAGGGGCCCGCCTCAACGAGCAGTACTTC
CASSWETGARLNEQYF
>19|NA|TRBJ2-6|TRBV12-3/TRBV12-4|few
TGTGCCAGCAGTCTTACCGGGGGGCGGACAAGCTCTGGGGCCAACGTCCTGACTTTC
CASSLTGGRTSSGANVLTF
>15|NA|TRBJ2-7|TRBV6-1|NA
TGTGCCAGCAGCCGGGGACACCCCGTCTCCTACGAGCAGTACTTC
CASSRGHPVSYEQYF
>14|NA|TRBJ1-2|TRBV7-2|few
TGTGCCAGCAGCTTAGTCGGGGTTGGCTATGGCTACACCTTC
CASSLVGVGYGYTF
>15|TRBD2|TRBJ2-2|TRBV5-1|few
TGCGCCAGCAGCCCACTAGCGGATTCTACCGGGGAGCTGTTTTTT
CASSPLADSTGELFF
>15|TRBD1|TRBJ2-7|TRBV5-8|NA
TGTGCCAGCAGCACGGGGACAGGGGCGTCCTACGAGCAGTACTTC
CASSTGTGASYEQYF
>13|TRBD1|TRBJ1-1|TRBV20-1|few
TGCAGTGCCAACCAGGGGGGCCTAGCTGAAGCTTTCTTT
CSANQGGLAEAFF
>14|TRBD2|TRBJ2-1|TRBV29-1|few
TGCAGCGCCCCAAGACTAGCGGGTTACAATGAGCAGTTCTTC
CSAPRLAGYNEQFF
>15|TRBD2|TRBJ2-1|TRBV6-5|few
TGTGCCAGCAGTTACGCTAGCGGGCTATACAATGAGCAGTTCTTC
CASSYASGLYNEQFF
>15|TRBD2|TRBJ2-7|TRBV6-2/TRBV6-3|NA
TGTGCCAGCAGTTACCCTAGCGGTGCCTCCTACGAGCAGTACTTC
CASSYPSGASYEQYF
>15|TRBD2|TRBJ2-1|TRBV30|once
TGTGCCTGGAGCGGTAGACTAGCGGGAGTTTTTGAGCAGTTCTTC
CAWSGRLAGVFEQFF
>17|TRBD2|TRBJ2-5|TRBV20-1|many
TGCAGTGCTAGTAGGGCGGGAGAATCCCCGTACCAAGAGACCCAGTACTTC
CSASRAGESPYQETQYF